What follows are 10 T cell receptor beta chains derived from one specimen sequenced in a study of graft-versus-host responses after intestinal transplantation. Which antigens these TCRs recognize remains unknown. Measured with immunoSEQ multiplex PCR; TCRdb has only the in-frame clones, and not every one. Here the sample spans tens of thousands of clones, roughly 90% being singletons. The input for sequencing was unstimulated CD4+ T cells sorted from spleen or lymph node cells, taken before intestinal transplant. The receptors stem from a human donor who received an intestinal transplant.

The CDR3 coding sequence is TGCGCCAGCAGCTTGGGGCAGGCCTATTCACCCCTCCACTTT. The encoded protein is CASSLGQAYSPLHF. The V and J genes are TRBV5-1 and TRBJ1-6, with D hard to call. This CDR3 is 14 amino acids long. Deletions cut 0 bases from V and 8 bases from J, with 9 bases between. Per germline, CDR1 SGHRS and CDR2 YFSETQ.

The V and J genes are TRBV2 and TRBJ1-1, with D perhaps TRBD1 (5 bases). Germline assignment: CDR1 SNHLY and CDR2 FYNNEI. V was clipped by 3 bases and J by 10 bases, with 15 bases between them. CDR3 size: 13 residues. This chain's CDR3 is CASSEGQKFGAFF. The CDR3 region has the DNA TGTGCCAGCAGTGAGGGGCAGAAGTTTGGAGCTTTCTTT.

This clone was detected once. The V call is TRBV5-1, the J call TRBJ1-5; 8 positions agree with TRBD1. This CDR3 is built from 20 residues. In germline, CDR1 is SGHRS, CDR2 YFSETQ. V lost 4 bases and J lost 0; bases outside the gene matches: 18. As DNA, the CDR3 is TGCGCCAGCAGCCCAACGGGACAGGAAATTTTGGGATATAGCAATCAGCCCCAGCATTTT. It is translated as CASSPTGQEILGYSNQPQHF.

This clone has only one observation. The V call is TRBV10-3, the J call TRBJ2-5; 9 bases are shared with TRBD2. CDR1 is ENHRY and CDR2 is SYGVKD in the germline V gene. CDR3 size: 12 residues. Trimming removed 10 bases from V and 5 bases from J; junction bases left unmatched: 5. The CDR3 reads CATGTSGETQYF. CDR3 bases: TGTGCCACTGGAACTAGCGGGGAGACCCAGTACTTC.

This chain uses TRBV10-3 with TRBJ2-7; D possibly corresponds to TRBD2 (5 bases). Germline V lookup: CDR1 ENHRY, CDR2 SYGVKD. This CDR3 comprises 16 residues. V was clipped by 3 bases and J by 2 bases, with 17 bases between them. DNA of the CDR3: TGTGCCATCAGTGACCCAACTAGTACTCCGACCTACGAGCAGTACTTC. It specifies CAISDPTSTPTYEQYF.

This clone has only one observation. The rearrangement joins TRBV12-5 to TRBJ1-2, with unresolved D. The germline V gene has CDR1 LGHNT and CDR2 FRNRAP. V lost 3 bases and J lost 6, with 14 bases in between. The CDR3 is 14 amino acids. CDR3 nucleotides: TGTGCTAGTGGTTTTCTAGCGGGAATCAATGGCTACACCTTC. It yields the protein CASGFLAGINGYTF.

This chain uses TRBV2 with TRBJ1-2; TRBD1 agrees at 7 bases. This CDR3 has 14 amino acids. In germline, CDR1 is SNHLY, CDR2 FYNNEI. The V gene end was trimmed by 6 bases and the J gene end by 1 base; junction bases not matched to a gene: 5. The DNA for the CDR3 is TGTGCCAGCAGCAGACAGGGCAATAACTATGGCTACACCTTC. Translating it yields CASSRQGNNYGYTF.

V gene TRBV7-8 combines with J gene TRBJ2-1; D is perhaps TRBD2 (6 bases). The ends were cut back, 1 base at V and 8 bases at J, with 12 bases in the middle. The CDR3 consists of 14 residues. Germline V lookup: CDR1 SGHVS, CDR2 FQNEAQ. CDR3 loop: CASSLVETSYEQFF. CDR3 DNA sequence: TGTGCCAGCAGCTTAGTCGAGACTAGTTATGAGCAGTTCTTC.

This chain links TRBV5-1 with TRBJ2-3; D may be TRBD2 (6 bases). Germline lookup yields CDR1 SGHRS and CDR2 YFSETQ. V was trimmed by 4 bases and J by 3 bases, leaving 9 bases between them. CDR3 length: 13 amino acids. The CDR3: CASSRSGTDTQYF. In DNA, the CDR3 is TGCGCCAGCAGCCGTAGCGGAACAGATACGCAGTATTTT.

The chain couples TRBV2 to TRBJ2-5; 8 positions agree with TRBD1. The CDR3 is made up of 15 amino acids. J gave up 2 bases and V 5 bases, and 7 bases lay outside the gene matches. CDR1 and CDR2 (germline): SNHLY, FYNNEI. The CDR3 bases are TGTGCCAGCAGTTTGAGAACAGGGGGACAAGAGACCCAGTACTTC. This codes for CASSLRTGGQETQYF. Using reference TRBV2 and TRBJ2-5 for the parts outside the CDR3, the full variable domain is EPEVTQTPSHQVTQMGQEVILRCVPISNHLYFYWYRQILGQKVEFLVSFYNNEISEKSEIFDDQFSVERPDGSNFTLKIRSTKLEDSAMYFCASSLRTGGQETQYFGPGTRLLVL.